These 29 T cell receptor beta chains originate from one sample sequenced in a study of T cell responses to AZD1222 COVID-19 vaccine. The method was immunoSEQ multiplex PCR; TCRdb's version includes in-frame clones alone and lacks a portion of them. The sample lists about 150,000 clones, approximately 91% seen once, with over 6% in the top ten. The specimen comprised peripheral blood, sampled after recovery from COVID-19. These TCRs come from an adult who had recovered from COVID-19.

This clone appeared once. CDR3 region: CASSFGGGYNEQFF. CDR3 coding DNA: TGTGCCAGCAGTTTCGGGGGGGGTTACAATGAGCAGTTCTTC. This chain joins TRBV27 and TRBJ2-1; 8 bases are a match to TRBD2. The CDR3 sequence is 14 residues long. Germline V lookup: CDR1 MNHEY, CDR2 SMNVEV (reference sequence). With 3 bases clipped from V and 4 bases from J, the junction kept 2 bases outside the gene matches.

The gene calls are TRBV25-1 and TRBJ2-7; no clear D. Per germline, CDR1 MGHDK and CDR2 SYGVNS. V lost 1 base and J lost 9, with 22 bases in between. The length of the CDR3 is 16 residues. In nucleotides, the CDR3 is TGTGCCAGCAGTGAATCCCGAGGCCCCAGCTTCCCGGGGCAGTACTTC. Protein product: CASSESRGPSFPGQYF.

The V call is TRBV7-3, the J call TRBJ2-2; perhaps TRBD1 as D (6 bases). Germline V lookup: CDR1 SGHTA, CDR2 FQGTGA. The V end lost 5 bases, the J end lost 7 bases, and 23 bases lay between the germline ends. The CDR3 has 17 residues. The CDR3 DNA sequence: TGTGCCAGCAGCCCACAGGGCCTATCGGTTCCGGACGGGGAGCTGTTTTTT. Translating gives CASSPQGLSVPDGELFF.

The chain couples TRBV7-3 to TRBJ2-1, with 9 bases identical to TRBD2. The CDR3 runs 14 residues. The trim removed 3 bases at V and 8 bases at J, leaving 5 bases unmatched. Germline lookup yields CDR1 SGHTA and CDR2 FQGTGA. The CDR3 region is CASSLTSGNYEQFF. The CDR3 DNA follows: TGTGCCAGCAGCTTGACTAGCGGTAACTATGAGCAGTTCTTC.

This chain joins TRBV2 and TRBJ1-1, with no clear D. Trimming took off 6 bases at V and 0 bases at J, with 8 bases between the two ends. This CDR3 has 13 residues. Germline loops: CDR1 SNHLY, CDR2 FYNNEI. CDR3 nucleotide sequence: TGTGCCAGCAGGGACCGATTGAACACTGAAGCTTTCTTT. Translation gives CASRDRLNTEAFF.

V gene TRBV9 combines with J gene TRBJ2-5, with 11 bases that match TRBD2. The CDR3 has 15 amino acids. After removal of 2 bases from V and 4 bases from J, the junction contained 4 bases not matched to a gene. Germline loops: CDR1 SGDLS, CDR2 YYNGEE. This chain's CDR3 is CASSVSGRASETQYF. The CDR3 DNA follows: TGTGCCAGCAGCGTTAGCGGGAGGGCCTCAGAGACCCAGTACTTC.

V usage is TRBV29-1 and J usage is TRBJ2-7; D gene unclear. CDR1 is SQVTM, CDR2 ANQGSEA, per germline. Trimming shortened V by 4 bases and J by 1 base, and 5 bases separated the two germline ends. This CDR3 contains 11 residues. The DNA for the CDR3 is TGCAGCGTTGCGTCTTCCTACGAGCAGTACTTC. Amino acid sequence: CSVASSYEQYF.

The V gene is TRBV11-2, the J gene TRBJ2-1; 8 bases agree with TRBD2. The CDR3 has 17 residues. The V gene's germline CDR1 is SGHAT and CDR2 FQNNGV. V lost 5 bases, J lost 0 bases, and 9 bases stayed unmatched. The CDR3 coding sequence is TGTGCCAGCAGCCCCCGTCGGGAGGGCAGCTCCTACAATGAGCAGTTCTTC. Its translation: CASSPRREGSSYNEQFF.

This clone came up a few times. J is TRBJ2-1 and V is TRBV2; TRBD2 aligns across 11 bases. The CDR3 has 15 amino acids. Per the germline V gene, CDR1 is SNHLY and CDR2 is FYNNEI. V shed 8 bases, J shed 2 bases, and the junction held 5 bases outside the gene matches. CDR3: CASWELAGAYNEQFF. The CDR3 DNA follows: TGTGCCAGCTGGGAACTAGCGGGGGCCTACAATGAGCAGTTCTTC.

The rearrangement joins TRBV19 to TRBJ1-1, with D unclear. Germline V CDR1 and CDR2: LNHDA, SQIVND (reference sequence). The CDR3 runs 13 residues. Trimming pared 5 bases from V and 1 base from J, leaving 8 bases between. The CDR3 loop reads CASSPRSNTEAFF. As DNA, the CDR3 is TGTGCCAGTAGTCCCCGGTCGAACACTGAAGCTTTCTTT.

V gene TRBV18 combines with J gene TRBJ2-5; TRBD1 aligns across 7 bases. CDR1 and CDR2 (germline): KGHSH, LQKENI. CDR3 length: 14 residues. J lost 10 bases, V lost 0 bases, and 8 bases had no gene match. The CDR3 DNA follows: TGTGCCAGCTCACCACCGACAAGGGGGCTGATCCAGTACTTC. As protein: CASSPPTRGLIQYF.

In its sample, this clone was seen once. V gene TRBV6-5 combines with J gene TRBJ1-2, with D maybe TRBD1 (5 bases). The V end was cut by 0 bases, the J end by 7 bases, with 12 bases between. This CDR3 comprises 14 residues. Germline loops: CDR1 MNHEY, CDR2 SVGAGI. CDR3: CASSYSTGRGGYTF. In nucleotides, the CDR3 is TGTGCCAGCAGTTACTCCACAGGAAGGGGTGGCTACACCTTC.

The chain joins TRBV10-3 to TRBJ1-2; D gene unclear. Trimming removed 4 bases from V and 8 bases from J, with 17 bases in between. Germline V CDR1 and CDR2: ENHRY, SYGVKD. The CDR3 runs to 14 residues. CDR3 nucleotide sequence: TGTGCCATCAGTGCCCGAACAACTAATAGGGGCTACACCTTC. This sequence encodes CAISARTTNRGYTF.

The V call is TRBV6-5, the J call TRBJ1-5, with D unclear. Germline assignment: CDR1 MNHEY and CDR2 SVGAGI. This CDR3 comprises 15 residues. V lost 6 bases and J 2 bases, leaving 14 bases between the germline ends. Written as DNA, the CDR3 is TGTGCCAGCAGGTCCGGGATCGGTGGCAATCAGCCCCAGCATTTT. Its translation is CASRSGIGGNQPQHF.

The V gene is TRBV7-2, the J gene TRBJ2-5, with TRBD2 identical over 7 bases. Germline V gene data show CDR1 as SGHTA and CDR2 as FQGNSA. V shed 1 base and J 4 bases; nucleotides not matched to a gene: 9. The CDR3 has 16 amino acids. Here the CDR3 reads CASSLDGGSGGETQYF. For the CDR3, the DNA is TGTGCCAGCAGCTTAGACGGGGGGAGCGGCGGAGAGACCCAGTACTTC.

The chain combines TRBV28 with TRBJ2-3; 7 nucleotides align to TRBD2. V lost 2 bases to trimming and J lost 4 bases; unmatched junction nucleotides: 3. Germline V gene sequence: CDR1 MDHEN, CDR2 SYDVKM. The CDR3 extends over 14 amino acids. The CDR3 spells CASSLAGASDTQYF. Written as DNA, the CDR3 is TGTGCCAGCAGTTTAGCGGGAGCTTCAGATACGCAGTATTTT.

The chain is built from TRBV4-3 and TRBJ2-3; D remains ambiguous. Between the trimmed V and J ends, which lost 0 bases and 5 bases, there was a span of 18 bases. CDR3 size: 17 residues. The germline V gene has CDR1 LGHNA and CDR2 YSLEER. CDR3 coding DNA: TGCGCCAGCAGCCAAGAACCTCTCGGTGCGACGGGAGATACGCAGTATTTT. Its translation: CASSQEPLGATGDTQYF.

The gene calls are TRBV6-5 and TRBJ1-5; possible D gene TRBD1, 5 bases. Germline CDR1 MNHEY, CDR2 SVGAGI. V lost 8 bases and J lost 0, with 11 bases in between. The CDR3 runs to 14 residues. The CDR3 DNA reads TGTGCCAGCGTACCAGGGAATAGCAATCAGCCCCAGCATTTT. Protein product: CASVPGNSNQPQHF.

This rearrangement joins TRBV6-5 to TRBJ1-3, with D possibly being TRBD1 (5 bases). V shed 6 bases and J shed 12 bases, with 12 bases lying between them. The CDR3 has 11 residues. From germline, CDR1 is MNHEY and CDR2 SVGAGI. Here the CDR3 reads CASSPGTRIYF. The DNA of the CDR3 is TGTGCCAGCAGCCCCGGGACGCGCATATATTTT.

Only one count was recorded for this clone. The chain couples TRBV7-2 to TRBJ1-5; D is perhaps TRBD1 (5 bases). Germline CDR1 and CDR2: SGHTA and FQGNSA. V gave up 5 bases and J gave up 3 bases, with 11 bases separating them. This CDR3 is 14 amino acids long. The CDR3 nucleotides read TGTGCCAGCAGCCCCGGGACCAACAATCAGCCCCAGCATTTT. This codes for CASSPGTNNQPQHF.

V usage is TRBV4-1 and J usage is TRBJ1-4, with D possibly matching TRBD1 (5 bases). The length of the CDR3 is 17 residues. The V gene's germline CDR1 is MGHRA and CDR2 YSYEKL. Trimming pared 1 base from V and 4 bases from J, leaving 16 bases between. The CDR3 nucleotides are TGCGCCAGCAGCCAAGGCCCCGGGGGGACGGGTAATGAAAAACTGTTTTTT. Translation: CASSQGPGGTGNEKLFF.

The J gene is TRBJ2-4, the V gene TRBV5-6; D is perhaps TRBD1 (5 bases). V lost 2 bases and J 6 bases, leaving 12 bases between the germline ends. Germline CDR1 and CDR2: SGHDT and YYEEEE. CDR3 size: 14 residues. This CDR3 is CASSFGRVVNIQYF. The CDR3 DNA reads TGTGCCAGCAGCTTCGGCAGGGTTGTAAACATTCAGTACTTC.

The V and J genes are TRBV11-3 and TRBJ1-1; TRBD1 aligns across 10 bases. V dropped 1 base and J dropped 1; count of bases not matched to a gene: 6. The length of the CDR3 is 17 residues. Germline-derived CDR1 and CDR2 are SGHNT and YENEEA. For the CDR3, the DNA is TGTGCCAGCAGCTTAGGCGGGACAGGGGAGGAGAACACTGAAGCTTTCTTT. Its protein product is CASSLGGTGEENTEAFF.

The chain is built from TRBV6-5 and TRBJ1-1, with D possibly being TRBD1 (5 bases). This CDR3 has 16 residues. Trimming took off 2 bases at V and 3 bases at J, with 16 bases between the two ends. CDR1 is MNHEY and CDR2 is SVGAGI in the germline V gene. CDR3 region: CASSYPWDLKDTEAFF. DNA of the CDR3: TGTGCCAGCAGTTACCCATGGGACTTGAAGGACACTGAAGCTTTCTTT.

This clone occurred once. This chain joins TRBV19 and TRBJ1-1; the D is unclear. This CDR3 comprises 13 residues. Trimming removed 5 bases at V and 2 bases at J, with 9 bases between. Germline values: CDR1 LNHDA, CDR2 SQIVND (reference sequence). CDR3 sequence: CASSVQRNTEAFF. As DNA, the CDR3 is TGTGCCAGTAGTGTACAGAGAAACACTGAAGCTTTCTTT.

This clone occurred a few times. The chain joins TRBV11-2 to TRBJ2-3; 7 bases line up with TRBD2. CDR1 is SGHAT and CDR2 is FQNNGV in the germline V gene. V lost 8 bases, J lost 1 base, and 12 bases stayed unmatched. The CDR3 runs 16 residues. CDR3 sequence (DNA): TGTGCCAGCGGTAGTAGGCTAGCGGTAGGCACAGATACGCAGTATTTT. It encodes CASGSRLAVGTDTQYF.

This chain connects TRBV2 to TRBJ2-1; no reliable D call. The CDR3 has 14 residues. CDR1 SNHLY and CDR2 FYNNEI come from the germline V gene. Deletions cut 4 bases from V and 0 bases from J, with 7 bases between. The CDR3 nucleotides read TGTGCCAGCAGTGCCAGCTACTCCTACAATGAGCAGTTCTTC. It encodes CASSASYSYNEQFF.

This chain uses TRBV28 with TRBJ2-4; no clear D gene. V was pared by 5 bases and J by 4 bases, with 15 bases between. CDR3 size: 15 residues. Per the germline V gene, CDR1 is MDHEN and CDR2 is SYDVKM. The CDR3 DNA is TGTGCCAGCAGTCCTCCCCCCGACATTAAAAACATTCAGTACTTC. It yields the protein CASSPPPDIKNIQYF.

This CDR3 is CASSLTSGSPGELFF. The CDR3, as DNA: TGTGCCAGCAGCCTGACTAGCGGGAGTCCCGGGGAGCTGTTTTTT. V usage is TRBV3-1 (or the pseudogene TRBV3-2) and J usage is TRBJ2-2; 12 nucleotides agree with TRBD2. Trimming cost V 4 bases and J 6 bases; bases outside gene matches: 3. Germline assignment: CDR1 LGHDT and CDR2 YNNKEL (reference sequence). The CDR3 length is 15 residues.